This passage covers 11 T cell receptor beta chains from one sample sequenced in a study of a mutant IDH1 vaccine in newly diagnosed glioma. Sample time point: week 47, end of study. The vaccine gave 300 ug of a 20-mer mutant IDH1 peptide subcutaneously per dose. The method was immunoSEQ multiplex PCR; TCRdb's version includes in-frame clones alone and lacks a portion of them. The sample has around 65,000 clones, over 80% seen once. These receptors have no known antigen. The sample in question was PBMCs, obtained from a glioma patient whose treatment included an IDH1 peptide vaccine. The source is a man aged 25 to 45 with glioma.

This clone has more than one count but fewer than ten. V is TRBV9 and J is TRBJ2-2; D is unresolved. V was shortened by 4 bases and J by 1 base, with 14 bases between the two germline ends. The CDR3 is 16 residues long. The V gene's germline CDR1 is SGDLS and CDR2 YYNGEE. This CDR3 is CASSLRTQENTGELFF. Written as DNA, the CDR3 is TGTGCCAGCAGCCTCAGGACGCAAGAGAACACCGGGGAGCTGTTTTTT.

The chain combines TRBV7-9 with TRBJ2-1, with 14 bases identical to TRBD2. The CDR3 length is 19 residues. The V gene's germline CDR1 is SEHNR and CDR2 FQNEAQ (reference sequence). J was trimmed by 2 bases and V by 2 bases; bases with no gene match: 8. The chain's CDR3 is CASSLRTSGGPSPYNEQFF. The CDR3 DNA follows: TGTGCCAGCAGCTTAAGGACTAGCGGGGGGCCGTCTCCCTACAATGAGCAGTTCTTC.

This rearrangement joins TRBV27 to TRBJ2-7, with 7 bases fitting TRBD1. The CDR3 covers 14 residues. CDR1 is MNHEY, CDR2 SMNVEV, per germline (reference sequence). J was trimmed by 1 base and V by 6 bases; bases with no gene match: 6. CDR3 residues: CASRWDRNSYEQYF. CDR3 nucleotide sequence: TGTGCCAGCAGGTGGGACAGAAATTCCTACGAGCAGTACTTC.

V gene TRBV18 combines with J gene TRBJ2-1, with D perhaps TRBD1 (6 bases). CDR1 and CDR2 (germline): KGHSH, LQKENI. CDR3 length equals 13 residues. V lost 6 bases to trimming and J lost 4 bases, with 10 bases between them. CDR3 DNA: TGTGCCAGCTCGTCCGGACAGTACAATGAGCAGTTCTTC. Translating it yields CASSSGQYNEQFF.

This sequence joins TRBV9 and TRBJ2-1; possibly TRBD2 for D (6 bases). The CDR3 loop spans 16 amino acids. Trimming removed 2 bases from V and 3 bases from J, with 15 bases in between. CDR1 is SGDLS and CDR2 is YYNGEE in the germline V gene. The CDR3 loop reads CASSVRGDSVYNEQFF. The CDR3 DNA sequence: TGTGCCAGCAGCGTCCGCGGGGATAGTGTCTACAATGAGCAGTTCTTC. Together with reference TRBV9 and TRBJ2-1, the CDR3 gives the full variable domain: DSGVTQTPKHLITATGQRVTLRCSPRSGDLSVYWYQQSLDQGLQFLIQYYNGEERAKGNILERFSAQQFPDLHSELNLSSLELGDSALYFCASSVRGDSVYNEQFFGPGTRLTVL.

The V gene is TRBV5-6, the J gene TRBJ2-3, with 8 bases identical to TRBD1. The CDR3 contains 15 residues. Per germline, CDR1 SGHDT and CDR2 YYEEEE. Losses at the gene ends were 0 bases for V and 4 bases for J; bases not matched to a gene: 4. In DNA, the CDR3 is TGTGCCAGCAGCTTGGAGCAGGGGGCAGCAGATACGCAGTATTTT. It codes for CASSLEQGAADTQYF.

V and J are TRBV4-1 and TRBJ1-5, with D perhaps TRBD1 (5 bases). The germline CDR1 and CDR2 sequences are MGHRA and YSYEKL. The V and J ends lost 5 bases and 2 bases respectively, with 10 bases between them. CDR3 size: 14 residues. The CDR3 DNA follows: TGCGCCAGCAGCAATGGGGCCCGCAATCAGCCCCAGCATTTT. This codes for CASSNGARNQPQHF.

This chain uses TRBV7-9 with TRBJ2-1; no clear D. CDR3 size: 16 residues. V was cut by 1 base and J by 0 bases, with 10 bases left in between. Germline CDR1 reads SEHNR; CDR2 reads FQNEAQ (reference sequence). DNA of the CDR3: TGTGCCAGCAGCTTAGGGTGGGGAAGCTCCTACAATGAGCAGTTCTTC. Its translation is CASSLGWGSSYNEQFF.

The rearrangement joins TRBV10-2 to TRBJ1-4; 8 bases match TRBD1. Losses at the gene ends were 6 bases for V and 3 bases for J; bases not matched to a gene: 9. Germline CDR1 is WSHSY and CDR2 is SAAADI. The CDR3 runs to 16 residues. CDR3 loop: CASRTRGLGANEKLFF. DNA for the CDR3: TGCGCCAGCAGGACCAGGGGGCTCGGGGCTAATGAAAAACTGTTTTTT.

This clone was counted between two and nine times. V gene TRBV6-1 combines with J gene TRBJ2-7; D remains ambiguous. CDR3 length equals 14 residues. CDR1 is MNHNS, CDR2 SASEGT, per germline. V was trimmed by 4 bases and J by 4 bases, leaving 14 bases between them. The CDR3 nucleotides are TGTGCCAGCAGTGCCTCCGTCACAGCATACGAGCAGTACTTC. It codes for CASSASVTAYEQYF.

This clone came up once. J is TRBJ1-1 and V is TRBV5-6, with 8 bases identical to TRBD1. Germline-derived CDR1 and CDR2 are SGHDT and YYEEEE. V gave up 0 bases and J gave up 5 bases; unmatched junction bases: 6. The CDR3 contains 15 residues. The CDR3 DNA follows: TGTGCCAGCAGCTTGGGGACAGGGTGGGGTACTGAAGCTTTCTTT. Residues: CASSLGTGWGTEAFF. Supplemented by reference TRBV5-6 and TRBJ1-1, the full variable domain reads DAGVTQSPTHLIKTRGQQVTLRCSPKSGHDTVSWYQQALGQGPQFIFQYYEEEERQRGNFPDRFSGHQFPNYSSELNVNALLLGDSALYLCASSLGTGWGTEAFFGQGTRLTVV.